The rows below give T cell receptor beta chains drawn from one sample of a study of blood T cell repertoires in COVID-19. Method: immunoSEQ multiplex PCR; TCRdb's copy keeps in-frame clones and lacks some. Among about 170,000 clones listed, about four fifths were seen once. Sequencing used peripheral blood. The receptors here all came from a woman of 80 years or more with COVID-19, enrolled during active disease. Both conserved end residues are part of each CDR3. D genes are given only for firm matches. Clone size, where shown, is once, few, many, or a class for clones that have expanded.

TRBJ1-5 | TRBV2 | TRBD1 | . | TGTGCCAGCAGCGAGGGGACAGTTAGCAATCAGCCCCAGCATTTT | CASSEGTVSNQPQHF
TRBJ2-5 | TRBV5-4 | TRBD2 | . | TGTGCCAGCAGCTGGACTAGCGGGGGAGGAGAGACCCAGTACTTC | CASSWTSGGGETQYF
TRBJ2-1 | TRBV7-8 | . | once | TGTGCCAGCAGCCCGGTGGGCAGCTCCTACAATGAGCAGTTCTTC | CASSPVGSSYNEQFF
TRBJ2-2 | TRBV7-3 | TRBD1 | . | TGTGCCAGCAGCTCACAGGGGGCGGCGAACACCGGGGAGCTGTTTTTT | CASSSQGAANTGELFF
TRBJ2-7 | TRBV4-1 | TRBD1 | . | TGCGCCAGCAGCCCCCGGGACAGGAGCTACGAGCAGTACTTC | CASSPRDRSYEQYF
TRBJ2-3 | TRBV7-8 | . | . | TGTGCCAGCAGCCTAGCCCAGTGGACAGATACGCAGTATTTT | CASSLAQWTDTQYF
TRBJ2-1 | TRBV4-2 | TRBD2 | few | TGTGCCAGCAGCCAAGTGGGGCTAGCGGACTCCTACAATGAGCAGTTCTTC | CASSQVGLADSYNEQFF
TRBJ2-1 | TRBV7-3 | TRBD2 | . | TGTGCCAGCAGCTTGGGCCTAGCGGTCTACAATGAGCAGTTCTTC | CASSLGLAVYNEQFF
TRBJ2-2 | TRBV4-2 | . | . | TGTGCCAGCAGCCAAGATCCCCGGAGGAGCGGACCGAACACCGGGGAGCTGTTTTTT | CASSQDPRRSGPNTGELFF
TRBJ1-1 | TRBV7-9 | . | . | TGTGCCAGCAGTTGGCGCGGCGGCAACACTGAAGCTTTCTTT | CASSWRGGNTEAFF
TRBJ2-7 | TRBV27 | TRBD2 | . | TGTGCCAGCAGTTTGTTTGCGGGAGTAGGCGAGCAGTACTTC | CASSLFAGVGEQYF
TRBJ1-2 | TRBV7-9 | TRBD1 | . | TGTGCCAGCAGCTCGACAGGGCCTAACTATGGCTACACCTTC | CASSSTGPNYGYTF
TRBJ1-2 | TRBV7-8 | . | . | TGTGCCAGCAGCTTAGTTTTTCGCGGCGGAGCTAACTATGGCTACACCTTC | CASSLVFRGGANYGYTF
TRBJ2-2 | TRBV27 | . | . | TGTGCCAGCAGCGAGGGTTTCGGGGAGCTGTTTTTT | CASSEGFGELFF
TRBJ2-7 | TRBV28 | TRBD2 | few | TGTGCCAGCAGTTTGGGGACTAGCGGGAGGGTGTACTTC | CASSLGTSGRVYF
TRBJ2-3 | TRBV9 | . | . | TGTGCCAGCAGCGTAGGTCAGGGGACGGTAGATACGCAGTATTTT | CASSVGQGTVDTQYF
TRBJ1-5 | TRBV6-5 | TRBD1 | . | TGTGCCAGCAGCCCGGACAGGGCGAGCAATCAGCCCCAGCATTTT | CASSPDRASNQPQHF
TRBJ2-7 | TRBV2 | . | . | TGTGCCAGCAACCGACCCGCCGGGGTTAGGGACGAGCAGTACTTC | CASNRPAGVRDEQYF
TRBJ1-2 | TRBV21-1 | . | . | TGTGCCAGCAGCAGGGGCACCTATGGCTACACCTTC | CASSRGTYGYTF
TRBJ2-3 | TRBV18 | . | . | TGTGCCAGCTCACCACAACTGAGCACAGATACGCAGTATTTT | CASSPQLSTDTQYF
TRBJ2-5 | TRBV15 | . | . | TGTGCCACCAGCAGAGCCTACAGGGACCTACGGTCGTACCAAGAGACCCAGTACTTC | CATSRAYRDLRSYQETQYF
TRBJ1-6 | TRBV9 | . | . | TGTGCCAGCAGCGTAGGACTGGGGAGATCCTATAATTCACCCCTCCACTTT | CASSVGLGRSYNSPLHF
TRBJ2-7 | TRBV7-2 | . | . | TGTGCCAGCAGCTTAGGTTCGGGCTTGGGGGGCGAGCAGTACTTC | CASSLGSGLGGEQYF
TRBJ1-4 | TRBV30 | . | . | TGTGCCTGGACCAAGGGGGTCAAGAAGAATGAAAAACTGTTTTTT | CAWTKGVKKNEKLFF
TRBJ1-6 | TRBV10-3 | . | . | TGTGCCATCAGTGAGTCACGGGAAGATAATTCACCCCTCCACTTT | CAISESREDNSPLHF
TRBJ1-3 | TRBV3-1/TRBV3-2 | . | . | TGTGCCAGCAGCCATCCACAGGGCATGGAAAACACCATATATTTT | CASSHPQGMENTIYF
TRBJ1-6 | TRBV25-1 | . | . | TGTGCCAGCAGTGAATTCGGGGTTTATAATTCACCCCTCCACTTT | CASSEFGVYNSPLHF
TRBJ2-6 | TRBV30 | . | . | TGTGCCCGCACGCATGGAAGGACACCGGTCTCTGGGGCCAACGTCCTGACTTTC | CARTHGRTPVSGANVLTF
TRBJ1-1 | TRBV5-5 | TRBD1 | . | TGTGCCAGCAGCTTGGTTACAGGGGGGTACACTGAAGCTTTCTTT | CASSLVTGGYTEAFF
TRBJ1-6 | TRBV9 | . | . | TGTGCCAGCAGCGTAGGCGAGAGCTCCTATAATTCACCCCTCCACTTT | CASSVGESSYNSPLHF
TRBJ2-7 | TRBV7-8 | TRBD1 | . | TGTGCCAGCAGCTTAGCAGGGACAGGAATAGCCTACGAGCAGTACTTC | CASSLAGTGIAYEQYF
TRBJ2-5 | TRBV27 | TRBD2 | . | TGTGCCAGCAGCCCCGCGCGGGAGGCAGAGACCCAGTACTTC | CASSPAREAETQYF
TRBJ1-2 | TRBV5-6 | TRBD1 | . | TGTGCCAGCAAGGGTACAGGGGTAGGGGGCTACACCTTC | CASKGTGVGGYTF
TRBJ1-5 | TRBV27 | . | few | TGTGCCAGCGGAGGGGAGTTCAATCAGCCCCAGCATTTT | CASGGEFNQPQHF
TRBJ2-7 | TRBV18 | . | few | TGTGCCAGCTCACCCCTCTCTTACGAGCAGTACTTC | CASSPLSYEQYF
TRBJ1-1 | TRBV11-2 | . | few | TGTGCCAGCAGCCCGACGGGTTCTGAAGCTTTCTTT | CASSPTGSEAFF
TRBJ2-5 | TRBV4-1 | TRBD2 | . | TGCGCCAGCAGCCAAGCTAGCGGGAGCGCGTCTCAGACCCAGTACTTC | CASSQASGSASQTQYF
TRBJ1-2 | TRBV7-9 | . | once | TGTGCCAGCAGCCCAGGGCAGAACTATGGCTACACCTTC | CASSPGQNYGYTF
TRBJ2-7 | TRBV20-1 | TRBD1 | once | TGCAGTGCGCTACAGGGGATGAGGCAGTACTTC | CSALQGMRQYF
TRBJ2-7 | TRBV9 | TRBD2 | few | TGTGCCAGCAGCGTAGAACTAGCGGGAGGAGACGAGCAGTACTTC | CASSVELAGGDEQYF
TRBJ1-1 | TRBV18 | . | . | TGTGCCAGCTCACCAATTCAGGGAGGAGGCACTGAAGCTTTCTTT | CASSPIQGGGTEAFF
TRBJ1-1 | TRBV5-6 | . | . | TGTGCCAGCAGCTTGGAGAGGTACGTGAACACTGAAGCTTTCTTT | CASSLERYVNTEAFF
TRBJ2-7 | TRBV19 | TRBD2 | once | TGTGCCAGTAGTGGACTAGCGGGAGCAATCTACGAGCAGTACTTC | CASSGLAGAIYEQYF
TRBJ1-3 | TRBV19 | . | . | TGTGCCAGTAGTAAGAACGGTCCCCCGAGCTCTGGAAACACCATATATTTT | CASSKNGPPSSGNTIYF
TRBJ2-5 | TRBV6-5 | . | . | TGTGCCAGCAGCCTATCCGGGGTAGCGGTGACCCAGTACTTC | CASSLSGVAVTQYF
TRBJ2-7 | TRBV28 | . | . | TGTGCCAGCAGTTTAGCCGGTTACGAGCAGTACTTC | CASSLAGYEQYF
TRBJ1-2 | TRBV19 | . | few | TGTGCCAGTAGTATGTTGTTCAGGGTAGGCGGCTACACCTTC | CASSMLFRVGGYTF
TRBJ1-2 | TRBV28 | TRBD1 | . | TGTGCCAGCAGGACCGGGACAGGGGCGAGTGGCTACACCTTC | CASRTGTGASGYTF
TRBJ2-1 | TRBV6-2/TRBV6-3 | . | . | TGTGCCAGCAGTACGAGTAACGAGCAGTTCTTC | CASSTSNEQFF
TRBJ1-2 | TRBV30 | TRBD1 | once | TGTGCCTGGAGTGCAACCGGGACAGGGTATGGCTACACCTTC | CAWSATGTGYGYTF
TRBJ1-1 | TRBV18 | . | . | TGTGCCAGCTCACCACCGCGGCAGGGAGGGATGAACACTGAAGCTTTCTTT | CASSPPRQGGMNTEAFF
TRBJ2-7 | TRBV3-1/TRBV3-2 | TRBD1 | . | TGTGCCAGCAGCCGAAGTGGGGGACAGGGCTACGAGCAGTACTTC | CASSRSGGQGYEQYF
TRBJ2-7 | TRBV20-1 | TRBD2 | . | TGCAGTGCTAGTCCTTTTAGCGGGGGGGCCCCCTACGAGCAGTACTTC | CSASPFSGGAPYEQYF
TRBJ1-1 | TRBV12-5 | . | . | TGTGCTAGTGTTATAAACGGGAACACTGAAGCTTTCTTT | CASVINGNTEAFF
TRBJ1-4 | TRBV3-1/TRBV3-2 | . | . | TGTGCCAGCAGCCAAAGGTCAGTGGGCGAAAAACTGTTTTTT | CASSQRSVGEKLFF
TRBJ2-2 | TRBV9 | TRBD1 | . | TGTGCCAGCAGCGTGGGACAGGGGGAGCTGTTTTTT | CASSVGQGELFF
TRBJ2-2 | TRBV7-3 | . | . | TGTGCCAGCAGAATGGGCGTTAACACCGGGGAGCTGTTTTTT | CASRMGVNTGELFF
TRBJ1-3 | TRBV28 | TRBD1 | . | TGTGCCAGCAGTTTAATGGTTGGGGGACAGACCTCTGGAAACACCATATATTTT | CASSLMVGGQTSGNTIYF
TRBJ2-5 | TRBV29-1 | . | . | TGCAGCGTTGGCGGCGGGGCCTCCCAAGAGACCCAGTACTTC | CSVGGGASQETQYF